The sequence of this T cell receptor beta chain was determined in a study of chemoradiotherapy in HPV16-positive cancers. As for the study in general: Functional T-cell assays on a couple of HPV16-positive patients' cells defined candidate HPV-specific clones and common TCR motifs. Study findings and constraints: Non-HPV-specific T cells did not expand in tumors during treatment, whereas candidate HPV-specific clones and E7-related motifs did.

In this sample, this clone turned up a few times. Its target is not known. Clones were read by immunoSEQ multiplex PCR, and TCRdb kept only the in-frame ones, dropping some. The data contain a few thousand clones, around 92% of them singletons. CDR3 length: 14 residues. J gave up 4 bases and V 5 bases, and 7 bases lay outside the gene matches. Germline CDR1 and CDR2: MNHEY and SMNVEV (reference sequence). The source material was tumor tissue, sampled from a patient who underwent chemoradiotherapy. This TCR derives from a human donor with HPV-associated anogenital cancer. The genes are TRBV27 and TRBJ1-2; TRBD1 matches at 7 bases. In DNA, the CDR3 is TGTGCCAGCAGTCCGCGACAGGGTCCCTATGGCTACACCTTC. Residues: CASSPRQGPYGYTF.